These T cell receptor beta chains were read from a single sample in a study of blood T cells in healthy people across ages. TCRdb passed the 5' RACE reads through MiXCR, listing each CDR3 protein once. The data show 600,000 or so distinct CDR3 sequences, under 55% seen once. The source material was blood. Source of these receptors: an elderly man in good health. The CDR3 runs from the conserved cysteine through the conserved F or W. Each record gives: CDR3 protein, CDR3 DNA, clone size, J gene, V gene, D gene. D genes are given only for firm matches. Expanded clones get a size class; other rows say once, few or many, or leave the size out.

CDR3 protein: CASSGDPGRGNTIYF; CDR3 DNA: TGTGCCAGCAGCGGCGACCCCGGGAGAGGAAACACCATATATTTT; clone size: NA; J gene: TRBJ1-3; V gene: TRBV9; D gene: NA
CDR3 protein: CASSRGQGLNQPQHF; CDR3 DNA: TGTGCCAGCAGCCGCGGACAGGGGTTGAATCAGCCCCAGCATTTT; clone size: few; J gene: TRBJ1-5; V gene: TRBV6-5; D gene: TRBD1
CDR3 protein: CASSWGSGNSYNEQFF; CDR3 DNA: TGCGCCAGCAGCTGGGGATCCGGGAACTCCTACAATGAGCAGTTCTTC; clone size: few; J gene: TRBJ2-1; V gene: TRBV5-1; D gene: NA
CDR3 protein: CATSSTRGVYEQYF; CDR3 DNA: TGTGCCACCAGCTCTACGAGAGGAGTCTACGAGCAGTACTTC; clone size: NA; J gene: TRBJ2-7; V gene: TRBV15; D gene: NA
CDR3 protein: CASSQDHIREAFF; CDR3 DNA: TGTGCCAGCAGCCAAGATCACATTCGTGAAGCTTTCTTT; clone size: NA; J gene: TRBJ1-1; V gene: TRBV14; D gene: NA
CDR3 protein: CASRSVIGNTIYF; CDR3 DNA: TGTGCCAGCAGATCGGTCATAGGAAACACCATATATTTT; clone size: NA; J gene: TRBJ1-3; V gene: TRBV12-3/TRBV12-4; D gene: NA
CDR3 protein: CSVGGQGNIQYF; CDR3 DNA: TGCAGCGTGGGCGGACAGGGAAACATTCAGTACTTC; clone size: NA; J gene: TRBJ2-4; V gene: TRBV29-1; D gene: TRBD1
CDR3 protein: CASGPQVRNTEAFF; CDR3 DNA: TGCGCCAGCGGTCCACAGGTGAGGAACACTGAAGCTTTCTTT; clone size: NA; J gene: TRBJ1-1; V gene: TRBV4-1; D gene: NA
CDR3 protein: CASSKACNEQFF; CDR3 DNA: TGTGCCAGCAGTAAAGCGTGCAATGAGCAGTTCTTC; clone size: NA; J gene: TRBJ2-1; V gene: TRBV21-1; D gene: NA
CDR3 protein: CSDKMGGNNEQFF; CDR3 DNA: TGCAGCGACAAAATGGGAGGGAACAATGAGCAGTTCTTC; clone size: NA; J gene: TRBJ2-1; V gene: TRBV29-1; D gene: TRBD2
CDR3 protein: CASSYPDVYGYTF; CDR3 DNA: TGTGCCAGCAGTTACCCGGACGTATATGGCTACACCTTC; clone size: many; J gene: TRBJ1-2; V gene: TRBV6-2/TRBV6-3; D gene: NA
CDR3 protein: CSVGERDDRPEKLFF; CDR3 DNA: TGCAGCGTTGGGGAGAGAGATGACAGGCCTGAAAAACTGTTTTTT; clone size: few; J gene: TRBJ1-4; V gene: TRBV29-1; D gene: NA
CDR3 protein: CASSYGSPPYNEQFF; CDR3 DNA: TGTGCCAGCAGTTATGGGAGCCCACCATACAATGAGCAGTTCTTC; clone size: NA; J gene: TRBJ2-1; V gene: TRBV6-2/TRBV6-3; D gene: NA
CDR3 protein: CASTSSGRVGYNEQFF; CDR3 DNA: TGTGCCAGCACTTCTAGCGGGAGAGTAGGCTACAATGAGCAGTTCTTC; clone size: NA; J gene: TRBJ2-1; V gene: TRBV6-5; D gene: TRBD2
CDR3 protein: CASSQNFPITGINPYEQYF; CDR3 DNA: TGTGCCAGCAGTCAAAACTTCCCGATTACAGGGATTAACCCCTACGAGCAGTACTTC; clone size: few; J gene: TRBJ2-7; V gene: TRBV27; D gene: NA
CDR3 protein: CAWTHMTSSYNEQFF; CDR3 DNA: TGTGCCTGGACTCACATGACAAGCTCCTACAATGAGCAGTTCTTC; clone size: NA; J gene: TRBJ2-1; V gene: TRBV30; D gene: NA
CDR3 protein: CASSVQGSTEAFF; CDR3 DNA: TGTGCCAGCAGCGTCCAGGGTTCCACTGAAGCTTTCTTT; clone size: few; J gene: TRBJ1-1; V gene: TRBV6-5; D gene: NA
CDR3 protein: CASSFPRGEQYF; CDR3 DNA: TGTGCCAGCAGTTTCCCCCGGGGGGAGCAGTACTTC; clone size: NA; J gene: TRBJ2-7; V gene: TRBV27; D gene: NA
CDR3 protein: CASSYSTSGRAQYF; CDR3 DNA: TGTGCCAGCAGTTACTCGACTAGCGGGAGGGCCCAGTACTTC; clone size: many; J gene: TRBJ2-5; V gene: TRBV6-5; D gene: TRBD2
CDR3 protein: CASSLESGMQFF; CDR3 DNA: TGTGCCAGCAGCTTAGAGAGCGGAATGCAGTTCTTC; clone size: NA; J gene: TRBJ2-1; V gene: TRBV7-2; D gene: NA
CDR3 protein: CAIRESPETQYF; CDR3 DNA: TGTGCCATCAGGGAGTCTCCGGAGACCCAGTACTTC; clone size: NA; J gene: TRBJ2-5; V gene: TRBV10-3; D gene: NA
CDR3 protein: CSAWGASGIRNEQYF; CDR3 DNA: TGCAGTGCTTGGGGGGCTAGCGGGATTAGGAATGAGCAGTACTTC; clone size: NA; J gene: TRBJ2-5; V gene: TRBV20-1; D gene: TRBD2
CDR3 protein: CAAGTGDYEQYF; CDR3 DNA: TGTGCCGCCGGGACAGGGGATTACGAGCAGTACTTC; clone size: NA; J gene: TRBJ2-7; V gene: TRBV10-3; D gene: TRBD1
CDR3 protein: CAISELIEETQYF; CDR3 DNA: TGTGCCATCAGTGAGTTAATAGAAGAGACCCAGTACTTC; clone size: NA; J gene: TRBJ2-5; V gene: TRBV10-3; D gene: NA
CDR3 protein: CASRPKMTYNEQFF; CDR3 DNA: TGTGCCAGCAGACCGAAGATGACCTACAATGAGCAGTTCTTC; clone size: NA; J gene: TRBJ2-1; V gene: TRBV27; D gene: NA
CDR3 protein: CAWNGGTDTQYF; CDR3 DNA: TGTGCCTGGAATGGGGGTACAGATACGCAGTATTTT; clone size: NA; J gene: TRBJ2-3; V gene: TRBV30; D gene: NA
CDR3 protein: CSASAGGPNEQFF; CDR3 DNA: TGCAGTGCTAGCGCGGGGGGGCCGAATGAGCAGTTCTTC; clone size: NA; J gene: TRBJ2-1; V gene: TRBV20-1; D gene: TRBD2
CDR3 protein: CASSSPGGGLGYTFGSGTKYF; CDR3 DNA: NA; clone size: NA; J gene: TRBJ2-5; V gene: TRBV6-5; D gene: NA
CDR3 protein: CTSSLVPVAGGGETQYF; CDR3 DNA: TGTACCAGCAGCTTAGTCCCAGTAGCGGGGGGAGGAGAGACCCAGTACTTC; clone size: NA; J gene: TRBJ2-5; V gene: TRBV7-3; D gene: TRBD2
CDR3 protein: CASSRQEETQYF; CDR3 DNA: TGTGCCAGCAGTCGACAGGAAGAGACCCAGTACTTC; clone size: few; J gene: TRBJ2-5; V gene: TRBV6-2/TRBV6-3; D gene: NA
CDR3 protein: CASSFMAGEGTDTQYF; CDR3 DNA: TGTGCCAGCAGTTTTATGGCGGGAGAAGGCACAGATACGCAGTATTTT; clone size: few; J gene: TRBJ2-3; V gene: TRBV27; D gene: TRBD2
CDR3 protein: CASSLASQGRGDEQFF; CDR3 DNA: TGTGCCAGCAGCTTAGCGTCCCAGGGGAGGGGCGATGAGCAGTTCTTC; clone size: many; J gene: TRBJ2-1; V gene: TRBV7-9; D gene: NA
CDR3 protein: CASSSGQGRTNTEAFF; CDR3 DNA: TGTGCCAGCAGCTCGGGACAGGGGCGAACGAACACTGAAGCTTTCTTT; clone size: NA; J gene: TRBJ1-1; V gene: TRBV7-2; D gene: TRBD1
CDR3 protein: CASSPSPAGTNEKLFF; CDR3 DNA: TGTGCCAGCAGCCCCTCGCCAGCCGGGACTAATGAAAAACTGTTTTTT; clone size: NA; J gene: TRBJ1-4; V gene: TRBV7-9; D gene: NA
CDR3 protein: CASSREASNYEQYF; CDR3 DNA: TGTGCCAGCTCCCGTGAGGCAAGCAATTACGAGCAGTACTTC; clone size: NA; J gene: TRBJ2-7; V gene: TRBV18; D gene: NA
CDR3 protein: CASSLTVNEKLFF; CDR3 DNA: TGTGCCAGCAGCTTAACAGTAAATGAAAAACTGTTTTTT; clone size: NA; J gene: TRBJ1-4; V gene: TRBV7-2; D gene: NA
CDR3 protein: CASSSPGITQYF; CDR3 DNA: TGTGCCAGCTCGTCCCCGGGGATCACGCAGTATTTT; clone size: few; J gene: TRBJ2-3; V gene: TRBV18; D gene: NA
CDR3 protein: CSAARGGSANEKLFF; CDR3 DNA: TGCAGTGCCGCAAGAGGAGGGTCGGCTAATGAAAAACTGTTTTTT; clone size: NA; J gene: TRBJ1-4; V gene: TRBV20-1; D gene: NA
CDR3 protein: CASSQRPPGQGDNEQFF; CDR3 DNA: TGTGCCAGCAGCCAACGACCCCCGGGACAGGGGGACAATGAGCAGTTCTTC; clone size: NA; J gene: TRBJ2-1; V gene: TRBV3-1; D gene: TRBD1
CDR3 protein: CASGGIGTGVHEQYF; CDR3 DNA: TGTGCCAGCGGGGGCATAGGGACAGGGGTACACGAGCAGTACTTC; clone size: NA; J gene: TRBJ2-7; V gene: TRBV21-1; D gene: NA
CDR3 protein: CASIALTGSGANVLTF; CDR3 DNA: TGTGCCAGCATCGCCCTTACAGGGTCTGGGGCCAACGTCCTGACTTTC; clone size: NA; J gene: TRBJ2-6; V gene: TRBV2; D gene: NA
CDR3 protein: CAISEQGAPGANVLTF; CDR3 DNA: TGTGCCATCAGTGAGCAGGGGGCGCCTGGGGCCAACGTCCTGACTTTC; clone size: NA; J gene: TRBJ2-6; V gene: TRBV10-3; D gene: TRBD1
CDR3 protein: CASLQGYQETQYF; CDR3 DNA: TGTGCCAGCCTACAGGGGTACCAAGAGACCCAGTACTTC; clone size: few; J gene: TRBJ2-5; V gene: TRBV6-2/TRBV6-3; D gene: TRBD1
CDR3 protein: CSASAREKGREQFF; CDR3 DNA: TGCAGTGCTAGTGCTCGGGAGAAGGGGCGTGAGCAGTTCTTC; clone size: NA; J gene: TRBJ2-1; V gene: TRBV20-1; D gene: NA
CDR3 protein: CATSTGLPGANEQFF; CDR3 DNA: TGTGCCACCAGCACAGGACTCCCCGGGGCTAATGAGCAGTTCTTC; clone size: NA; J gene: TRBJ2-1; V gene: TRBV15; D gene: NA
CDR3 protein: CASSYADEQYF; CDR3 DNA: TGTGCCAGCAGTTATGCGGACGAGCAGTACTTC; clone size: many; J gene: TRBJ2-7; V gene: TRBV6-5; D gene: NA
CDR3 protein: CASSFGRYQETQYF; CDR3 DNA: TGTGCCAGCAGTTTTGGACGGTACCAAGAGACCCAGTACTTC; clone size: NA; J gene: TRBJ2-5; V gene: TRBV6-1; D gene: NA
CDR3 protein: CASSPDTGPHLNAFF; CDR3 DNA: TGTGCCAGCAGCCCAGATACAGGGCCCCATCTGAATGCTTTCTTT; clone size: NA; J gene: TRBJ1-1; V gene: TRBV3-1; D gene: NA
CDR3 protein: CASSFTGGADTQYF; CDR3 DNA: TGTGCCAGCAGCTTCACAGGGGGAGCAGATACGCAGTATTTT; clone size: NA; J gene: TRBJ2-3; V gene: TRBV6-5; D gene: TRBD1
CDR3 protein: CASSVAPSRPAGEDTQYF; CDR3 DNA: TGTGCCAGCAGCGTAGCCCCCTCCAGGCCAGCCGGTGAAGATACGCAGTATTTT; clone size: few; J gene: TRBJ2-3; V gene: TRBV9; D gene: NA